These 23 T cell receptor beta chains were all obtained from the same sample, sequenced in a study of T cell repertoires in cytomegalovirus infection. For these receptors, no antigen is known. TCRdb itself ran the reads through MiXCR, one entry per CDR3 protein. This sample carries fewer than 900,000 distinct CDR3 sequences, 29% of them seen once, and the ten largest clones take around 13%. The material was cultured CD8+ T cells from PBMCs, obtained from culture after CMV antigen stimulation. The source is a human donor in good health (CMV status not recorded). Some clones in this sample may be carry-over from other donors' samples.

The CDR3 loop is CASSQQRGQGTEAFF. In nucleotides, the CDR3 is TGTGCCAGCAGCCAACAAAGGGGCCAGGGCACTGAAGCTTTCTTT. J is TRBJ1-1 and V is TRBV7-9, with TRBD1 as a possible D gene (5 bases). This CDR3 has 15 residues. Germline-derived CDR1 and CDR2 are SEHNR and FQNEAQ (reference sequence). Deletions cut 5 bases from V and 4 bases from J, with 17 bases between.

This chain connects TRBV5-1 to TRBJ1-2; D gene unclear. V was clipped by 0 bases and J by 0 bases, with 18 bases between them. The CDR3 loop spans 18 amino acids. Germline loops: CDR1 SGHRS, CDR2 YFSETQ. The CDR3: CASSLGLEWGRTNYGYTF. DNA of the CDR3: TGCGCCAGCAGCTTGGGCCTCGAGTGGGGTAGGACTAACTATGGCTACACCTTC. Drawing the rest from reference TRBV5-1 and TRBJ1-2, the complete variable domain is KAGVTQTPRYLIKTRGQQVTLSCSPISGHRSVSWYQQTPGQGLQFLFEYFSETQRNKGNFPGRFSGRQFSNSRSEMNVSTLELGDSALYLCASSLGLEWGRTNYGYTFGSGTRLTVV.

The V gene is TRBV6-2 or TRBV6-3, the J gene TRBJ1-1; unclear D gene. The CDR3 consists of 12 residues. CDR1 and CDR2 (germline): MNHEY, SVGEGT. Trimming took off 2 bases at V and 3 bases at J, with 4 bases between the two ends. The CDR3 sequence: CASSYPHTEAFF. CDR3 DNA sequence: TGTGCCAGCAGTTACCCCCACACTGAAGCTTTCTTT.

J is TRBJ2-7 and V is TRBV7-8; no reliable D call. V lost 1 base and J lost 6, with 7 bases in between. CDR3 size: 12 residues. Per the germline V gene, CDR1 is SGHVS and CDR2 is FQNEAQ. CDR3 in DNA: TGTGCCAGCAGCTTAGATCTTCGCGAGCAGTACGTC. This gives the protein CASSLDLREQYV.

At least ten counts were recorded for this clonotype. The V call is TRBV7-9, the J call TRBJ2-2, with D perhaps TRBD1 (5 bases). Trimming shortened V by 5 bases and J by 4 bases, and 14 bases separated the two germline ends. The CDR3 length is 15 residues. Germline V lookup: CDR1 SEHNR, CDR2 FQNEAQ (reference sequence). The CDR3 DNA reads TGTGCCAGCAGCCGCCTATTTGGGGCCACCGGGGAGCTGTTTTTT. As protein: CASSRLFGATGELFF. Looking up the rest from reference TRBV7-9 and TRBJ2-2 gives the full variable domain: DTGVSQNPRHKITKRGQNVTFRCDPISEHNRLYWYRQTLGQGPEFLTYFQNEAQLEKSRLLSDRFSAERPKGSFSTLEIQRTEQGDSAMYLCASSRLFGATGELFFGEGSRLTVL.

There are many counts of this clonotype. The V and J genes are TRBV6-2 or TRBV6-3 and TRBJ2-3; 7 bases line up with TRBD2. CDR3 length: 13 residues. Germline CDR1 reads MNHEY; CDR2 reads SVGEGT. Trimming at V came to 6 bases and at J to 4 bases, leaving 4 bases not matched to a gene. The CDR3 loop is CASRSGDPDTQYF. The CDR3 nucleotides are TGTGCCAGCAGGAGCGGGGACCCAGATACGCAGTATTTT.

On this clonotype: The germline gene is not matched at one end of the junction; a read error may be the cause. The rearrangement joins TRBV19 to TRBJ2-1; 8 bases map to TRBD1. This CDR3 is 14 amino acids long. The germline V gene encodes CDR1 LNHDA and CDR2 SQIVND (reference sequence). CDR3 amino acids: CASSPWTGYTEQFF. The CDR3 DNA reads TGTGCCAGTAGTCCATGGACAGGGTACACTGAGCAGTTCTTC.

The V and J genes are TRBV19 and TRBJ1-5; no firm D call. Trimming cost V 5 bases and J 0 bases, with 14 bases left between them. The germline gives CDR1 LNHDA, CDR2 SQIVND (reference sequence). The CDR3 covers 16 residues. Here the CDR3 reads CASSWTVRPSNQPQHF. The CDR3 DNA follows: TGTGCCAGTAGTTGGACGGTCAGACCTAGCAATCAGCCCCAGCATTTT.

The rearrangement links TRBV6-6 to TRBJ1-6; tentatively, D is TRBD1 (6 bases). Trimming removed 8 bases from V and 7 bases from J, with 18 bases in between. The CDR3 totals 15 residues. Germline CDR1 and CDR2: MNHNY and SVGAGI (reference sequence). CDR3 amino acids: CASVPFRDTNSPLHF. In DNA, the CDR3 is TGTGCCAGCGTACCCTTCCGGGACACAAATTCACCCCTCCACTTT.

This clonotype came up many times. This chain uses TRBV27 with TRBJ1-1; maybe TRBD1 (5 bases). With 5 bases removed from V and 0 bases from J, the gap between germline ends came to 10 bases. Germline CDR1 MNHEY, CDR2 SMNVEV (reference sequence). This CDR3 is 14 amino acids long. CDR3 nucleotides: TGTGCCAGCAGTCCAGGGATGGTGAACACTGAAGCTTTCTTT. Its translation is CASSPGMVNTEAFF.

The rearrangement uses TRBV7-6 and TRBJ1-3, with 8 bases matching TRBD1. Germline V lookup: CDR1 SGHVS, CDR2 FNYEAQ. The CDR3 is made up of 14 amino acids. The CDR3 region is CTIFPGGGSDTIYF. The DNA of the CDR3 is TGTACCATCTTCCCAGGGGGCGGGAGTGACACCATATATTTT.

The gene calls are TRBV4-1 and TRBJ1-2; maybe TRBD1 (5 bases). The CDR3 runs 15 residues. Germline assignment: CDR1 MGHRA and CDR2 YSYEKL. V lost 4 bases and J lost 4, with 16 bases in between. CDR3 DNA: TGCGCCAGCAGCCCGCGCCTCGACAGCAGCTATGGCTACACCTTC. Translating it yields CASSPRLDSSYGYTF.

This clonotype turned up a few times. This rearrangement joins TRBV12-3 or TRBV12-4 to TRBJ1-6; 7 bases align to TRBD1. The CDR3 runs 14 residues. V was pared by 1 base and J by 10 bases, with 4 bases of the junction left unmatched. The DNA of the CDR3 is TGTGCCAGCAGTTTAGAAGGGGGCCGCTCACCCCTCCACTTT. This codes for CASSLEGGRSPLHF.

The J gene is TRBJ2-7, the V gene TRBV6-5; a possible D gene is TRBD2 (5 bases). Trimming left V 2 bases short and J 6 bases short, with 8 bases between. This CDR3 contains 12 residues. CDR1 is MNHEY, CDR2 SVGAGI, per germline. Here the CDR3 reads CASSYGGGEQYF. The CDR3 bases are TGTGCCAGCAGTTACGGAGGTGGCGAGCAGTACTTC.

The genes are TRBV7-4 and TRBJ1-1, with no clear D. The CDR3 extends over 11 amino acids. Trimming stripped 1 base from V and 10 bases from J, with 7 bases between. Germline CDR1 is SGHVT and CDR2 is SQSDAQ. The DNA of the CDR3 is TGTGCCAGCAGCTTAGGGGAGCTAGCTTTCTTT. Its translation is CASSLGELAFF.

This clonotype showed up many times. The V call is TRBV28, the J call TRBJ1-1, with a weak D call TRBD1 (5 bases). This CDR3 has 15 residues. The ends were cut back, 4 bases at V and 0 bases at J, with 12 bases in the middle. The germline CDR1 and CDR2 sequences are MDHEN and SYDVKM. The CDR3 sequence is CASSSPTVMNTEAFF. CDR3 DNA: TGTGCCAGCAGTTCTCCGACAGTCATGAACACTGAAGCTTTCTTT.

The V call is TRBV7-9, the J call TRBJ2-1; 10 positions agree with TRBD1. V dropped 7 bases and J dropped 13; count of bases not matched to a gene: 16. The CDR3 runs 15 residues. The germline gives CDR1 SEHNR, CDR2 FQNEAQ (reference sequence). CDR3 amino acids: CASTLGQGNRPGQFF. The DNA for the CDR3 is TGTGCCAGCACCTTGGGACAGGGGAATCGGCCGGGCCAGTTCTTC.

This clonotype was seen repeatedly, ten times or more. V gene TRBV7-2 combines with J gene TRBJ2-7, with D possibly being TRBD2 (5 bases). This CDR3 region has 16 residues. V was cut by 5 bases and J by 3 bases, with 20 bases left in between. Germline V gene sequence: CDR1 SGHTA, CDR2 FQGNSA. The CDR3 protein is CASSPSGWTPNYEQYF. Here the CDR3 DNA reads TGTGCCAGCAGCCCCTCAGGTTGGACTCCTAACTACGAGCAGTACTTC. Together with reference TRBV7-2 and TRBJ2-7, the CDR3 gives the full variable domain: GAGVSQSPSNKVTEKGKDVELRCDPISGHTALYWYRQSLGQGLEFLIYFQGNSAPDKSGLPSDRFSAERTGGSVSTLTIQRTQQEDSAVYLCASSPSGWTPNYEQYFGPGTRLTVT.

The chain is built from TRBV27 and TRBJ1-6, with unresolved D. CDR1 and CDR2 (germline): MNHEY, SMNVEV (reference sequence). The length of the CDR3 is 15 residues. The V end was cut by 4 bases, the J end by 10 bases, with 17 bases between. The DNA of the CDR3 is TGTGCCAGCAGTTGGAAGGGAGAGCGCGGATCACCCCTCCACTTT. Translated, it gives CASSWKGERGSPLHF.

V is TRBV14 and J is TRBJ2-7, with no clear D. CDR3 length: 13 residues. CDR1 is SGHDN and CDR2 is FVKESK in the germline V gene. Trimming took off 0 bases at V and 5 bases at J, with 8 bases between the two ends. CDR3 in DNA: TGTGCCAGCAGCCAAGATGCCCGGAACGAGCAGTACTTC. It yields the protein CASSQDARNEQYF.

The sample holds many counts of this clonotype. The genes are TRBV7-9 and TRBJ2-7; weak D call: TRBD1 (6 bases). Germline CDR1 SEHNR, CDR2 FQNEAQ (reference sequence). V was clipped by 2 bases and J by 6 bases, with 17 bases between them. The CDR3 runs 15 residues. DNA of the CDR3: TGTGCCAGCAGCTTACTGGACAGAAGTGCGGGCGAGCAGTACTTC. Its translation: CASSLLDRSAGEQYF.

The chain employs TRBV15 and TRBJ1-6; TRBD1 matches at 7 bases. Germline lookup yields CDR1 LNHNV and CDR2 YYDKDF (reference sequence). V lost 2 bases, J lost 6 bases, and 4 bases stayed unmatched. The CDR3 loop spans 15 amino acids. As DNA, the CDR3 is TGTGCCACCAGCAGACGACAGGGAAGTAATTCACCCCTCCACTTT. This codes for CATSRRQGSNSPLHF. Filled out from reference TRBV15 and TRBJ1-6, the complete variable domain reads DAMVIQNPRYQVTQFGKPVTLSCSQTLNHNVMYWYQQKSSQAPKLLFHYYDKDFNNEADTPDNFQSRRPNTSFCFLDIRSPGLGDTAMYLCATSRRQGSNSPLHFGNGTRLTVT.

This clonotype was detected once. This chain connects TRBV29-1 to TRBJ2-2; 11 bases agree with TRBD2. CDR1 is SQVTM and CDR2 is ANQGSEA in the germline V gene. The CDR3 totals 14 residues. The trim removed 7 bases at V and 6 bases at J, leaving 7 bases unmatched. In DNA, the CDR3 is TGCAGCGCCTATAGCGGGGGGGCCTCCGGGGAGCTGTTTTTT. It specifies CSAYSGGASGELFF.